This TCR beta chain was identified during a study of cytomegalovirus exposure and HLA in healthy donors. 60 Vbeta and 13 Jbeta primers were used in PCR. TCRdb's copy holds only in-frame clones and misses some; the assay was immunoSEQ multiplex PCR. The sample holds 200,000 or so clones, roughly nine tenths seen once. After removal of 6 bases from V and 3 bases from J, the junction contained 5 bases not matched to a gene. The germline gives CDR1 MNHEY, CDR2 SMNVEV (reference sequence). The CDR3 consists of 14 residues. Study-level points and caveats: Analyzed later, association rates of TCRs varied across HLA loci, with DRB1 most and HLA-C fewest. Later on, an analysis tied 18,000 or so TCR beta sequences to HLA alleles at 0.05 false discovery rate.

On this clone itself: Its matching antigen is unknown.

These donors counted as nominally healthy when sampled, but unrecorded immune exposures were likely. The receptor comes from a girl under three years old in good health and CMV-seronegative. The source material was PBMCs. The rearrangement links TRBV27 to TRBJ2-5, with 9 bases that match TRBD1. The CDR3 bases are TGTGCCAGCAGATCACGACAGGGGGAAGAGACCCAGTACTTC. Translated: CASRSRQGEETQYF.